A single sample is the source of the 11 T cell receptor beta chains below, sequenced in a study of blood T cells in healthy people across ages. Then a second PCR, running roughly 6 to 11 cycles, was carried out with a sample-barcoded 5' primer and a J-beta primer mix. TCRdb reprocessed the 5' RACE reads with MiXCR, giving one entry per CDR3 protein. In the table there are 1.5 million or so distinct CDR3 sequences, 42% of which are singletons. The sample taken for sequencing was blood. The receptor set was obtained from a woman aged 18-35 years in good health.

In this sample, this clonotype turned up once. This sequence joins TRBV9 and TRBJ1-1, with D possibly matching TRBD1 (5 bases). The V end was cut by 2 bases, the J end by 5 bases, with 13 bases between. The germline CDR1 and CDR2 sequences are SGDLS and YYNGEE. CDR3 length: 14 amino acids. CDR3 protein: CASSVGTPGTEAFF. CDR3 nucleotides: TGTGCCAGCAGCGTGGGGACGCCGGGTACTGAAGCTTTCTTT. The full variable domain, its missing parts supplied by reference TRBV9 and TRBJ1-1, is DSGVTQTPKHLITATGQRVTLRCSPRSGDLSVYWYQQSLDQGLQFLIQYYNGEERAKGNILERFSAQQFPDLHSELNLSSLELGDSALYFCASSVGTPGTEAFFGQGTRLTVV.

This chain links TRBV7-9 with TRBJ2-7; D remains unclear. The CDR3 contains 15 residues. From germline, CDR1 is SEHNR and CDR2 FQNEAQ (reference sequence). V was trimmed by 8 bases and J by 4 bases, leaving 21 bases between them. Written as DNA, the CDR3 is TGTGCCAGCGCAGCTTATCTTTCAGATAGTTACGAGCAGTACTTC. It yields the protein CASAAYLSDSYEQYF.

This clonotype was detected a few times. The V and J genes are TRBV20-1 and TRBJ2-5, with 11 bases identical to TRBD2. CDR1 and CDR2 from the germline V gene are DFQATT and SNEGSKA (reference sequence). Trimming removed 6 bases from V and 4 bases from J; junction bases left unmatched: 7. The CDR3 is 14 amino acids. CDR3 loop: CSALTSGIPETQYF. CDR3 in DNA: TGCAGTGCCCTGACTAGCGGGATCCCAGAGACCCAGTACTTC.

This clonotype was seen only a few times. Here the CDR3 reads CASSQAGSGTGGSNEQFF. Here the CDR3 DNA reads TGTGCCAGCAGCCAAGCCGGGTCCGGGACAGGGGGATCGAATGAGCAGTTCTTC. The chain joins TRBV4-2 to TRBJ2-1; TRBD1 matches at 11 bases. CDR3 length: 18 amino acids. The V segment lost 1 base and the J segment 7 bases; nucleotides outside the gene matches: 12. Germline V gene lookup returns CDR1 LGHNA and CDR2 YNFKEQ.

The sample holds a few counts of this clonotype. The chain is built from TRBV5-5 and TRBJ2-1; no clear D. This CDR3 contains 16 residues. The germline CDR1 and CDR2 sequences are SGHKS and YYEKEE (reference sequence). The V and J ends lost 1 base and 0 bases respectively, with 11 bases between them. CDR3 coding DNA: TGTGCCAGCAGCTTGATACCATCGAGCTCCTACAATGAGCAGTTCTTC. Translated: CASSLIPSSSYNEQFF.

CDR3 sequence (DNA): TGTGCCTGGAGATTACGGGCGGGAGTGCTCGGTGAGCAGTTCTTC. Translating gives CAWRLRAGVLGEQFF. The chain carries TRBV30 and TRBJ2-1, with 7 bases matching TRBD2. The V gene's germline CDR1 is GTSNPN and CDR2 SVGIG (reference sequence). Trimming cost V 3 bases and J 9 bases; bases outside gene matches: 14. The CDR3 covers 15 residues.

This clonotype has more than one count but fewer than ten. V is TRBV20-1 and J is TRBJ1-6; a weak D match, TRBD1 (5 bases). Germline V CDR1 and CDR2: DFQATT, SNEGSKA (reference sequence). Between the trimmed V and J ends, which lost 0 bases and 7 bases, there was a span of 19 bases. The CDR3 runs 17 residues. CDR3 nucleotide sequence: TGCAGTGCTAGAGATACCCAGCGGGACCAGAGAAATTCACCCCTCCACTTT. It translates to CSARDTQRDQRNSPLHF.

This chain connects TRBV5-1 to TRBJ1-2; TRBD1 agrees at 7 bases. The V and J ends lost 0 bases and 7 bases, in that order; junction bases with no gene match: 9. The CDR3 has 15 amino acids. Germline V gene sequence: CDR1 SGHRS, CDR2 YFSETQ. In nucleotides, the CDR3 is TGCGCCAGCAGCTTGGGAGTGACAGGGTCGGTTGGCTACACCTTC. As protein: CASSLGVTGSVGYTF.

In this sample, this clonotype turned up a few times. The chain employs TRBV29-1 and TRBJ1-2; possible D gene TRBD1, 6 bases. V was shortened by 7 bases and J by 6 bases, with 12 bases between the two germline ends. From germline, CDR1 is SQVTM and CDR2 ANQGSEA. The CDR3 runs 11 residues. The CDR3 DNA is TGCAGCGGGGAACAGGGAGATGGCTACACCTTC. This gives the protein CSGEQGDGYTF.

This clonotype came up once. The chain is built from TRBV7-2 and TRBJ2-7; D uncertain. V was pared by 5 bases and J by 6 bases, with 8 bases between. The CDR3 totals 11 residues. Germline CDR1 and CDR2: SGHTA and FQGNSA. The CDR3 spells CASSASSEQYF. Here the CDR3 DNA reads TGTGCCAGCAGCGCCTCTAGCGAGCAGTACTTC.

This chain links TRBV20-1 with TRBJ2-7; D is possibly TRBD1 (6 bases). The V gene's germline CDR1 is DFQATT and CDR2 SNEGSKA (reference sequence). V was shortened by 6 bases and J by 3 bases, with 21 bases between the two germline ends. This CDR3 comprises 15 residues. This CDR3 is CSASLRDNNGYEQYF. The DNA for the CDR3 is TGCAGTGCCTCCCTCCGGGACAACAACGGCTACGAGCAGTACTTC.